This T cell receptor (beta chain) was observed in a study of shared clonotypes between healthy human individuals. Turning to the study itself: Serving as donors were two women and a few men, whose ages spanned 18 to 49.

Terminally differentiated effector memory CD45RA+ cells were excluded from the naive CD8 cells, which were CD45RO-negative and positively selected for CCR7. The study, taken as a whole, reports: The study found lower generation probabilities in non-shared clonotypes than in those shared by all four donors. Sampling covered blood only; tissue repertoires likely differ.

The V gene's germline CDR1 is MDHEN and CDR2 SYDVKM. Trimming removed 3 bases at V and 0 bases at J, with 12 bases between. The CDR3 sequence is 15 residues long. Worth noting for this clone: What it binds is unknown.

Using immunoSEQ multiplex PCR, the repertoire was profiled, and TCRdb retains in-frame clones only, with some absent. The sample lists approximately 600,000 clones; 85% to 95% were seen once. The receptor was isolated from a woman aged 25 to 39 in good health. This chain uses TRBV28 with TRBJ2-7, with D tentatively TRBD1 (5 bases). Sample: naive CD8+ T cells sorted from blood. The DNA for the CDR3 is TGTGCCAGCAGTTTCCCCCAGGGTGGCTCCTACGAGCAGTACTTC. Amino acid sequence: CASSFPQGGSYEQYF.